This TCR beta chain was identified during a study of cytomegalovirus exposure and HLA in healthy donors. The study, taken as a whole, reports: Rarity marked most TCR sequences, yet some public TCRs occurred in many donors.

The PCR made use of 60 Vbeta and 13 Jbeta primers. Repertoires were generated with immunoSEQ multiplex PCR, while TCRdb's copy carries only in-frame clones and drops some. This sample's clone table lists around 75,000 clones. Donors showed nominal health when sampled, although they likely had unrecorded immune exposures. About this clone: What it binds is unknown.

Germline values: CDR1 MNHEY, CDR2 SVGAGI. The germline V and J ends were trimmed by 6 bases and 3 bases, with 13 bases remaining between them. The CDR3 has 14 residues. Sample: PBMCs. V is TRBV6-5 and J is TRBJ2-3, with a weak D call TRBD2 (6 bases). The receptor was isolated from a boy aged 5-17 years in good health and CMV-seronegative. The CDR3 is CASSGRGTTDTQYF. The CDR3 DNA follows: TGTGCCAGCAGCGGACGAGGGACTACAGATACGCAGTATTTT.